Only one count was recorded for the clone carrying this T cell receptor (beta chain). This CDR3 is 11 amino acids long. Germline CDR1 reads MNHEY; CDR2 reads SVGAGI. Trimming took 7 bases from V and 1 from J, leaving 2 bases between them. This entry belongs to a study of control samples from healthy donors and cancer patients. Clones were sequenced by immunoSEQ multiplex PCR, and TCRdb holds only the in-frame ones, with some missing. The data contain 90,000 to 150,000 clones, about 87% of them singletons. The sample comprised blood. This receptor was identified in a man aged 40-55 years in good health. This rearrangement joins TRBV6-5 to TRBJ1-5; D unclear. The CDR3 DNA follows: TGTGCCAGCAACAGCAATCAGCCCCAGCATTTT. Protein: CASNSNQPQHF.